This T cell receptor beta chain was captured by sequencing in a study of cytomegalovirus exposure and HLA in healthy donors. PCR employed 60 Vbeta and 13 Jbeta primers. The protocol was immunoSEQ multiplex PCR, while the TCRdb copy is restricted to in-frame clones and leaves out a portion. Here the sample spans roughly 180,000 clones, approximately 80% being singletons. V dropped 3 bases and J dropped 8 bases, with 14 bases sitting between them. CDR1 and CDR2 from the germline V gene are MDHEN and SYDVKM. This CDR3 contains 14 residues. The chain combines TRBV28 with TRBJ2-1, with a possible D match to TRBD2 (6 bases). Sample: PBMCs. The receptor was derived from a female donor in good health and CMV-seronegative. CDR3 amino acids: CASSFEGTSDEQFF. The CDR3 nucleotides are TGTGCCAGCAGTTTTGAGGGGACTTCGGATGAGCAGTTCTTC.